This T cell receptor beta chain originates from a study of blood T cell repertoires in COVID-19. Sequencing used immunoSEQ multiplex PCR; TCRdb keeps in-frame clones, though not all of them. The repertoire holds approximately 310,000 clones, with 70% to 90% as singletons. Germline CDR1 reads GTSNPN; CDR2 reads SVGIG (reference sequence). V was shortened by 1 base and J by 4 bases, with 7 bases between the two germline ends. CDR3 length: 12 amino acids. The sequence came from a young man who had recovered from COVID-19. The sequencing sample was made of PBMCs or T cells enriched from blood (not recorded which). V and J are TRBV30 and TRBJ1-2; D unresolved. DNA of the CDR3: TGTGCCTGGAGTGCGGTGAGCTATGGCTACACCTTC. Residues: CAWSAVSYGYTF.